This T cell receptor beta chain is from a study of breast tumors, draining lymph nodes, adjacent tissues. Whole-study findings and limits: Most tumor T cells seemingly derive from lymph node, then expand in tumor. Tumor TCR diversity was below lymph nodes but above nontumor tissue.

For this clonotype: What it recognizes is unknown.

Per germline, CDR1 SNHLY and CDR2 FYNNEI. V lost 11 bases and J 4 bases, leaving 18 bases between the germline ends. The CDR3 spans 14 residues. A single record per CDR3 protein comes from TCRdb applying MiXCR to the multiplex PCR reads. Among about 14,000 distinct CDR3 sequences listed, roughly 50% were seen once. This clonotype originated in a female donor with breast cancer. Some clones in this sample may be carry-over from other donors' samples. Material for sequencing was tumor-adjacent breast tissue. J is TRBJ1-3 and V is TRBV2; TRBD1 is a possible D gene (6 bases). The chain's CDR3 is CAVNRGGGGNTIYF. Here the CDR3 DNA reads TGTGCCGTAAATAGGGGGGGAGGCGGAAACACCATATATTTT.